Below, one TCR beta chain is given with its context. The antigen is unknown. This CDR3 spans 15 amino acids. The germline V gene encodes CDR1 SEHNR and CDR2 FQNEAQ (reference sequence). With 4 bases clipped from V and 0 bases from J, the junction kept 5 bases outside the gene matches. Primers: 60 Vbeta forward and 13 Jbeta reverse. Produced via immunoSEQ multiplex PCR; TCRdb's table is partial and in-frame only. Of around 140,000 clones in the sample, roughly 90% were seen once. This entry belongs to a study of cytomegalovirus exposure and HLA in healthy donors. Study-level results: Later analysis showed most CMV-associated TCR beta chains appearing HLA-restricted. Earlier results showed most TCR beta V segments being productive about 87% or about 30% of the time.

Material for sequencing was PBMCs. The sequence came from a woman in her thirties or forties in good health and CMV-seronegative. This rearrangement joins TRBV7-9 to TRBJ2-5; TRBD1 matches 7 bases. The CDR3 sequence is CASSSRDSYQETQYF. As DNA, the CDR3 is TGTGCCAGCAGCTCCCGGGACAGCTACCAAGAGACCCAGTACTTC.